The sequence of this T cell receptor beta chain was determined in a study of T-cell reconstitution after alpha-beta-depleted transplantation in children. This clonotype turned up a few times. What it binds is unknown. The TCRbeta library incorporated unique molecular identifiers. Each CDR3 protein is one row after TCRdb ran MiXCR on the PCR reads. Of a few hundred thousand distinct CDR3 sequences in the sample, roughly a quarter are singletons; the top ten hold around a third. The V gene's germline CDR1 is MDHEN and CDR2 SYDVKM. Trimming took 3 bases from V and 6 from J; bases not matched to a gene: 2. The CDR3 runs to 15 residues. Regarding the study as a whole: Several patients had high TCRbeta diversity at day 60; it came from surviving recipient T cells and thymic progenitors. A year had passed since transplant, and T-cell counts and diversity by then came mostly from newly produced T cells. Roughly two months post-transplant, alpha-beta T cells reportedly originated from several hundred graft clones that had expanded.

Source: PBMCs, taken before TCRalphabeta/CD19-depleted stem cell transplant. The chain employs TRBV28 and TRBJ1-6; 10 positions agree with TRBD1. The receptor comes from a boy younger than two with Wiskott-Aldrich syndrome, due to receive a stem cell transplant. CDR3 amino acids: CASSFGTGVNSPLHF. The CDR3 bases are TGTGCCAGCAGTTTCGGGACAGGGGTTAATTCACCCCTCCACTTT.